The clone carrying this T cell receptor (beta chain) appeared a few times. This entry belongs to a study of blood T cells in healthy people across ages. A second PCR of about 7 to 12 cycles used a sample-barcoded 5' primer and a J-beta primer mix. In TCRdb, the 5' RACE reads were re-called with MiXCR into one record per CDR3 protein. The sample holds 750,000 to 1,000,000 distinct CDR3 sequences, almost 30% seen once. The CDR3 spans 16 residues. Germline CDR1 reads MNHEY; CDR2 reads SVGEGT. Trimming took off 2 bases at V and 1 base at J, with 14 bases between the two ends. Separately, the same data were catalogued under a study of T cells of mothers and their children.

The chain has TRBV6-2 or TRBV6-3 and TRBJ2-5; D call uncertain. Sequencing was carried out using blood. The TCR originated in a middle-aged woman in good health. In DNA, the CDR3 is TGTGCCAGCAGTTACCTCCCCCAGATACTCCAAGAGACCCAGTACTTC. This sequence encodes CASSYLPQILQETQYF.